This T cell receptor beta chain was captured in a study of beta chain features in type 1 diabetes. General study points: Researchers report that Type 1 diabetes patients had moderately but significantly shorter TCRB CDR3s across all four CD4+ subsets.

Expressed TCRB transcripts were sequenced, since all the RNA that had been isolated was reverse transcribed. Sequencing used immunoSEQ multiplex PCR; TCRdb keeps in-frame clones, though not all of them. Here the sample spans about 650,000 clones, around an eighth being singletons. J was trimmed by 5 bases and V by 7 bases; bases with no gene match: 10. CDR3 length equals 14 residues. Germline-derived CDR1 and CDR2 are MNHNY and SVGAGI (reference sequence). For this clone: What it binds is not known.

The sample taken for sequencing was naive CD4+ T cells from blood. The receptor was derived from a man aged 25-40 years with type 1 diabetes. The V gene is TRBV6-6, the J gene TRBJ2-5, with TRBD2 identical over 7 bases. CDR3 protein: CASINGRAGETQYF. The CDR3 nucleotides are TGTGCCAGCATCAATGGGAGGGCCGGGGAGACCCAGTACTTC.